This TCR beta chain was captured by sequencing in a study of CD8 T cells in ankylosing spondylitis. Whole-study results and caveats: Within ankylosing spondylitis blood, a TCR beta motif made up of fewer than ten highly homologous variants appeared to be characteristic. Reportedly, matched ankylosing spondylitis synovial fluid was significantly enriched for disease-linked clones.

In this sample, this clonotype turned up many times. Its antigen is as yet unknown. Making use of molecular barcodes, quantitative 5'-RACE generated TCR beta libraries. Each CDR3 protein gets one entry after TCRdb re-called the 5' RACE reads with MiXCR. The sample has some 130,000 distinct CDR3 sequences; roughly 10% are singletons. CDR1 and CDR2 from the germline V gene are SGHRS and YFSETQ. V was cut by 3 bases and J by 0 bases, with 10 bases left in between. The length of the CDR3 is 15 residues. The chain combines TRBV5-1 with TRBJ2-1; D might be TRBD2 (5 bases). Specimen: blood, either unsorted or a sorted T cell fraction (not recorded which). The clonotype originates from a female donor with ankylosing spondylitis or in good health (not recorded which). CDR3 in DNA: TGCGCCAGCAGCTCATCGACTACCTCCTACAATGAGCAGTTCTTC. The encoded protein is CASSSSTTSYNEQFF. Full variable domain (rest looked up from reference TRBV5-1 and TRBJ2-1): KAGVTQTPRYLIKTRGQQVTLSCSPISGHRSVSWYQQTPGQGLQFLFEYFSETQRNKGNFPGRFSGRQFSNSRSEMNVSTLELGDSALYLCASSSSTTSYNEQFFGPGTRLTVL.